This T cell receptor (beta chain) was sequenced for a study of cytomegalovirus exposure and HLA in healthy donors. Study in general: Approximately 200 million T cells yielded 100 million or so unique TCR beta sequences in earlier analysis.

Findings and caveats of the study: An analysis that was carried out later associated 15,000 to 20,000 TCR beta sequences with HLA alleles at 0.05 false discovery rate.

Comments on this clone: Its antigen is unknown. Other DNA sequences of this sample code for an identical CDR3.

Trimming removed 0 bases from V and 2 bases from J, with 5 bases in between. Germline CDR1 and CDR2: MNHEY and SMNVEV (reference sequence). CDR3 size: 13 residues. Researchers ran the PCR with 60 Vbeta and 13 Jbeta primers. The table came from immunoSEQ multiplex PCR; TCRdb's copy has only in-frame clones and leaves some out. The sample holds more than 150,000 clones, around 83% seen once. The sample consisted of PBMCs. V usage is TRBV27 and J usage is TRBJ2-7; no reliable D call. The source of this sequence is a woman between 18 and 29 years old in good health and CMV-seronegative. The CDR3 region is CASSLSPAYEQYF. CDR3 DNA: TGTGCCAGCAGTTTATCGCCAGCCTACGAGCAGTACTTC.